The rows below give T cell receptor beta chains drawn from one sample of a study of blood T cell repertoires in COVID-19. Profiling relied on immunoSEQ multiplex PCR, and the TCRdb table lists in-frame clones only, not all of them. The sample includes approximately 220,000 clones, approximately 86% of them seen just once. The sample comprised PBMCs or T cells enriched from blood (not recorded which). The receptors originated from a woman in her thirties with acute COVID-19. Each CDR3 is given without its conserved first and last residue. Fields, in order: V gene, CDR3 protein.

>TRBV29-1
SGGHPVTTEAF
>TRBV6-1
ASSANRGPVNTEAF
>TRBV18
ASSPRVSGDYEQY
>TRBV7-8
ASSLASGVTEAF
>TRBV11-3
ASSSGGETEAF
>TRBV4-1
ASSQDGRGSTEAF
>TRBV7-9
ASSPRGTEAF
>TRBV6-5
ASGPAGQSNTEAF
>TRBV5-1
ASSFAATNTEAF
>TRBV5-1
ASSLTPGDYGYT
>TRBV5-1
ASSSRTGHLYNSPLH
>TRBV29-1
SVTRGSAEAF
>TRBV5-6
ASSPTGGYGYT
>TRBV29-1
SVEISGTETSFGYT
>TRBV7-9
ASSLASSNEQF
>TRBV5-6
ASSILILRTGAYGYT
>TRBV7-2
ATEPGQGARGEKLF
>TRBV29-1
SVSYPGQGRLEAF
>TRBV9
ASSVLYGYT
>TRBV20-1
SAPRAETQY
>TRBV6-5
ASMSTSGGDGELF
>TRBV5-1
ASSLSRDTGELF
>TRBV5-1
ASSLSGMASYNSPLH
>TRBV7-9
ASSRDYRTDTQY
>TRBV19
ASSTRQESSYNEQF
>TRBV10-3
AISESWTGDNNEQF
>TRBV6-5
ASSSSGATNEKLF
>TRBV4-1
ASSQDLARGRPQH
>TRBV7-8
ASSPRGQYRNTEAF
>TRBV25-1
ASSETVPQYQETQY
>TRBV2
ASSALTGGLRSYGYT
>TRBV5-1
ASSLSGLDQPQH
>TRBV4-2
ASSPRVGEQF
>TRBV13
ASSPSGGRSTDTQY
>TRBV19
ASALTWGSSYNEQF
>TRBV5-6
ASSLGRTGELF
>TRBV21-1
ASSKVGGQGIYGNQPQH
>TRBV13
ASSLGLGTGVVEANYGYT
>TRBV5-1
ASAGGSSTDTQY
>TRBV11-2
ASSPYRDRGPGTGELF
>TRBV5-5
ASSLARSNQPQH
>TRBV2
ASSDRRLAGAYEQY
>TRBV11-2
ASSPGVNTEAF
>TRBV5-4
ASSLVGRVFTEAF
>TRBV19
ASSILGLIY
>TRBV4-2
ASSQEGQGPYEQY
>TRBV7-9
ASSSPGHSYEQY
>TRBV4-3
ASSQRGQGPMNTEAF
>TRBV5-1
ASSFMEVVETQY
>TRBV21-1
ASRRLDRVDSGKY
>TRBV10-3
AISVPGVYGYT
>TRBV6-5
ASSYSTGDTEAF
>TRBV6-1
ASSEAFIGTWDYGYT
>TRBV9
ASSVVPGLTTEAF
>TRBV11-2
ASSLQGTYTGELF